The clone carrying this TCR beta chain is a singleton in its sample. This sample is drawn from a study of blood T cell repertoires in COVID-19. The wider study: The analysed material was cDNA or gDNA that came from T cells, B-cell-depleted T cells, or PBMCs.

CDR1 is SQVTM, CDR2 ANQGSEA, per germline. CDR3 length: 12 residues. The V end was cut by 5 bases, the J end by 4 bases, with 11 bases between. Clones were sequenced by immunoSEQ multiplex PCR, and TCRdb holds only the in-frame ones, with some missing. The sample shows roughly 230,000 clones, more than 75% of them seen only once. The chain has TRBV29-1 and TRBJ1-1, with a weak D call TRBD1 (5 bases). The sequence derives from a woman between 50 and 59 years old who had been exposed to COVID-19. The source material was PBMCs or T cells enriched from blood (not recorded which). CDR3 loop: CSVRGGTTEAFF. The CDR3 region has the DNA TGCAGCGTTCGTGGGGGGACCACTGAAGCTTTCTTT.